Following are 32 T cell receptor beta chains from one sample sequenced in a study of graft-versus-host responses after intestinal transplantation. These receptors have no identified antigens. Using immunoSEQ multiplex PCR, the repertoire was profiled, and TCRdb retains in-frame clones only, with some absent. The sample has tens of thousands of clones, 91% seen once. The sequencing here drew on unstimulated CD4+ T cells sorted from spleen or lymph node cells, taken before intestinal transplant. Receptors were obtained from a human donor who received an intestinal transplant.

The V gene is TRBV4-3, the J gene TRBJ2-3; 8 nucleotides align to TRBD2. With 1 base clipped from V and 3 bases from J, the junction kept 9 bases outside the gene matches. The CDR3 has 17 amino acids. Germline V gene data show CDR1 as LGHNA and CDR2 as YSLEER. This CDR3 reads CASSQGSIAGSTDTQYF. CDR3 nucleotides: TGCGCCAGCAGCCAAGGTTCGATAGCGGGATCTACAGATACGCAGTATTTT.

The chain employs TRBV11-2 and TRBJ1-2; tentatively, D is TRBD1 (5 bases). Germline V gene data show CDR1 as SGHAT and CDR2 as FQNNGV. V lost 5 bases and J 3 bases, leaving 16 bases between the germline ends. The CDR3 runs to 15 residues. The CDR3 coding sequence is TGTGCCAGCAGCCCTACAGGACAAGGTGACTATGGCTACACCTTC. Translated: CASSPTGQGDYGYTF.

V usage is TRBV9 and J usage is TRBJ2-3, with 8 bases matching TRBD2. V was clipped by 7 bases and J by 1 base; unmatched bases: 2. CDR1 is SGDLS, CDR2 YYNGEE, per germline. The CDR3 has 13 residues. CDR3 coding DNA: TGTGCCAGCTCGGGAGGGGGCACAGATACGCAGTATTTT. Translating gives CASSGGGTDTQYF.

The V call is TRBV5-1, the J call TRBJ2-1, with TRBD2 matching over 10 bases. CDR3 length equals 15 residues. Germline V gives CDR1 SGHRS, CDR2 YFSETQ. V shed 4 bases, J shed 9 bases, and the junction held 10 bases outside the gene matches. CDR3 in DNA: TGCGCCAGCAGCGTAATAGCGGGGGGAGGCGGTGAGCAGTTCTTC. This translates into CASSVIAGGGGEQFF.

The rearrangement links TRBV19 to TRBJ1-2; TRBD1 matches 9 bases. With V trimmed by 2 bases and J by 8 bases, 3 bases remained unmatched. CDR1 is LNHDA and CDR2 is SQIVND in the germline V gene (reference sequence). The CDR3 sequence is 13 residues long. CDR3 bases: TGTGCCAGTAGTATAACAGGGGGCAGCGGCTACACCTTC. It specifies CASSITGGSGYTF.

The gene calls are TRBV6-5 and TRBJ1-2; 9 nucleotides match TRBD1. J gave up 7 bases and V 6 bases, and 12 bases lay outside the gene matches. The germline V gene encodes CDR1 MNHEY and CDR2 SVGAGI. This CDR3 has 15 residues. As DNA, the CDR3 is TGTGCCAGCAGCCCCATCACCGGACAGGGGTCTGGCTACACCTTC. As protein: CASSPITGQGSGYTF.

The rearrangement uses TRBV19 and TRBJ2-5; D remains ambiguous. The J call may not be correct, given that the DNA end is closer to TRBJ2-7. The CDR3 contains 14 residues. The V gene's germline CDR1 is LNHDA and CDR2 SQIVND (reference sequence). DNA for the CDR3: TGTGCCAGTAGTATGAGGCCAAGCTCCTACGAGCAGTACTTC. Protein: CASSMRPSSYEQYF.

V usage is TRBV7-2 and J usage is TRBJ1-1; 9 nucleotides agree with TRBD1. Trimming took 4 bases from V and 0 from J; bases not matched to a gene: 9. This CDR3 has 17 amino acids. The germline gives CDR1 SGHTA, CDR2 FQGNSA. The DNA of the CDR3 is TGTGCCAGCAGCTCCCCCGGGACAGGGAACTTGAACACTGAAGCTTTCTTT. It is translated as CASSSPGTGNLNTEAFF.

V gene TRBV18 combines with J gene TRBJ2-5, with 12 bases aligning to TRBD2. Germline assignment: CDR1 KGHSH and CDR2 LQKENI. This CDR3 has 18 amino acids. With V trimmed by 3 bases and J by 0 bases, 8 bases remained unmatched. In DNA, the CDR3 is TGTGCCAGCTCACCGTCTAGCGGGGGGGGAAAGTACCAAGAGACCCAGTACTTC. It yields the protein CASSPSSGGGKYQETQYF.

This clone was recorded only once. The chain joins TRBV9 to TRBJ2-3; 7 bases map to TRBD2. CDR1 and CDR2 from the germline V gene are SGDLS and YYNGEE. The V segment lost 4 bases and the J segment 5 bases; nucleotides outside the gene matches: 13. This CDR3 has 16 amino acids. CDR3: CASSPRVRGGGDTQYF. Here the CDR3 DNA reads TGTGCCAGCAGCCCGAGGGTTAGGGGCGGGGGAGATACGCAGTATTTT.

The chain combines TRBV18 with TRBJ1-5; possible D gene TRBD1, 6 bases. Trimming stripped 6 bases from V and 7 bases from J, with 25 bases between. This CDR3 contains 17 residues. CDR1 is KGHSH, CDR2 LQKENI, per germline. The CDR3 region has the DNA TGTGCCAGCTCCTTAGTTCCGACAGGCCTGGGAAGGCAGCCCCAGCATTTT. Its translation: CASSLVPTGLGRQPQHF.

This chain uses TRBV4-3 with TRBJ1-1; D is undetermined. The CDR3 has 13 residues. Germline CDR1 is LGHNA and CDR2 is YSLEER. V lost 0 bases to trimming and J lost 8 bases, with 10 bases between them. The CDR3 DNA reads TGCGCCAGCAGCCAAGATCTGGTTCGGGAAGCTTTCTTT. Its protein is CASSQDLVREAFF.

This sequence joins TRBV7-2 and TRBJ2-1; no reliable D call. V was shortened by 5 bases and J by 5 bases, with 16 bases between the two germline ends. Germline V gives CDR1 SGHTA, CDR2 FQGNSA. The length of the CDR3 is 15 residues. CDR3 loop: CASSRSHLSNNEQFF. CDR3 DNA sequence: TGTGCCAGCAGCCGTAGCCATTTATCCAACAATGAGCAGTTCTTC.

V gene TRBV29-1 combines with J gene TRBJ1-4; TRBD1 is a possible D gene (5 bases). The CDR3 has 12 amino acids. V gave up 7 bases and J gave up 8 bases, with 14 bases separating them. Germline V gives CDR1 SQVTM, CDR2 ANQGSEA. CDR3 sequence (DNA): TGCAGCGCCGCCGGGGGGGGAGAAAAACTGTTTTTT. Protein: CSAAGGGEKLFF.

The V and J genes are TRBV7-2 and TRBJ1-4; 7 nucleotides line up with TRBD1. With 3 bases clipped from V and 4 bases from J, the junction kept 5 bases outside the gene matches. The CDR3 spans 15 residues. Germline V CDR1 and CDR2: SGHTA, FQGNSA. DNA for the CDR3: TGTGCCAGCAGCTTCCAGGGGGACGGTAATGAAAAACTGTTTTTT. Amino acids: CASSFQGDGNEKLFF.

This chain joins TRBV5-1 and TRBJ2-2, with a possible D match to TRBD2 (6 bases). Germline loops: CDR1 SGHRS, CDR2 YFSETQ. CDR3 length: 14 amino acids. V shed 6 bases and J shed 3 bases, with 12 bases lying between them. CDR3 coding DNA: TGCGCCAGCACCTGGGACTTTGACACCGGGGAGCTGTTTTTT. Amino acid sequence: CASTWDFDTGELFF.

The chain combines TRBV30 with TRBJ1-2; the match to TRBD1 covers 8 bases. Germline trimming cut 3 bases from V and 2 bases from J; bases unmatched to any gene: 8. The CDR3 has 15 amino acids. Per germline, CDR1 GTSNPN and CDR2 SVGIG (reference sequence). The CDR3 coding sequence is TGTGCCTGGAGAGGCCACAGGGGGATCAACTATGGCTACACCTTC. Residues: CAWRGHRGINYGYTF. Supplemented by reference TRBV30 and TRBJ1-2, the full variable domain reads SQTIHQWPATLVQPVGSPLSLECTVEGTSNPNLYWYRQAAGRGLQLLFYSVGIGQISSEVPQNLSASRPQDRQFILSSKKLLLSDSGFYLCAWRGHRGINYGYTFGSGTRLTVV.

This chain links TRBV7-2 with TRBJ1-2; D is undetermined. This CDR3 region has 14 residues. Trimming left V 2 bases short and J 2 bases short, with 9 bases between. CDR1 is SGHTA and CDR2 is FQGNSA in the germline V gene. The CDR3 coding sequence is TGTGCCAGCAGCTTAACCCCCCTAAACTATGGCTACACCTTC. This encodes CASSLTPLNYGYTF. The complete variable domain, with remaining parts taken from reference TRBV7-2 and TRBJ1-2, reads GAGVSQSPSNKVTEKGKDVELRCDPISGHTALYWYRQSLGQGLEFLIYFQGNSAPDKSGLPSDRFSAERTGGSVSTLTIQRTQQEDSAVYLCASSLTPLNYGYTFGSGTRLTVV.

The J gene is TRBJ2-3, the V gene TRBV7-2, with D perhaps TRBD1 (6 bases). Looked up from germline, CDR1 is SGHTA and CDR2 is FQGNSA. There are 16 residues in the CDR3. V lost 5 bases and J 0 bases, leaving 15 bases between the germline ends. The DNA of the CDR3 is TGTGCCAGCAGCCAGACTCGGACAGTAAGCACAGATACGCAGTATTTT. Residues: CASSQTRTVSTDTQYF.

The rearrangement joins TRBV30 to TRBJ1-2, with TRBD1 matching over 9 bases. Losses at the gene ends were 1 base for V and 8 bases for J; bases not matched to a gene: 17. The CDR3 extends over 17 amino acids. CDR1 is GTSNPN and CDR2 is SVGIG in the germline V gene (reference sequence). The CDR3 loop is CAWSALMGQGALKGYTF. For the CDR3, the DNA is TGTGCCTGGAGTGCTCTAATGGGACAGGGAGCCCTAAAAGGCTACACCTTC.

The chain is built from TRBV19 and TRBJ1-1; 9 nucleotides align to TRBD1. Trimming took 11 bases from V and 6 from J; bases not matched to a gene: 7. CDR1 is LNHDA and CDR2 is SQIVND in the germline V gene (reference sequence). The CDR3 length is 12 residues. DNA of the CDR3: TGTGCCTCACAGGGGGCTCACGCTGAAGCTTTCTTT. It encodes CASQGAHAEAFF.

The chain links TRBV6-1 to TRBJ2-3; D is ambiguous. From germline, CDR1 is MNHNS and CDR2 SASEGT. This CDR3 comprises 15 residues. Trimming cost V 5 bases and J 2 bases, with 14 bases left between them. CDR3 in amino acids: CASSPRVSDTDTQYF. CDR3 DNA sequence: TGTGCCAGCAGTCCCCGGGTCTCAGACACAGATACGCAGTATTTT.

This chain connects TRBV6-1 to TRBJ2-7; D is unclear. CDR1 is MNHNS and CDR2 is SASEGT in the germline V gene. Trimming took off 0 bases at V and 0 bases at J, with 9 bases between the two ends. This CDR3 spans 15 amino acids. CDR3 sequence reads: CASSEATSSSYEQYF. The CDR3 nucleotides are TGTGCCAGCAGTGAAGCGACGTCTAGCTCCTACGAGCAGTACTTC.

This chain links TRBV9 with TRBJ1-2; D is perhaps TRBD1 (5 bases). The V gene's germline CDR1 is SGDLS and CDR2 YYNGEE. The CDR3 is 14 residues long. V lost 0 bases and J lost 4, with 10 bases in between. The CDR3 protein is CASSVGTGSYGYTF. CDR3 sequence (DNA): TGTGCCAGCAGCGTAGGAACAGGATCCTATGGCTACACCTTC.

The chain carries TRBV5-1 and TRBJ2-3; D uncertain. Germline V gene sequence: CDR1 SGHRS, CDR2 YFSETQ. The ends were cut back, 1 base at V and 4 bases at J, with 7 bases in the middle. This CDR3 is 13 amino acids long. CDR3: CASSLYSADTQYF. For the CDR3, the DNA is TGCGCCAGCAGCTTGTATTCGGCAGATACGCAGTATTTT.

The chain recombines TRBV19 with TRBJ1-1, with TRBD1 matching over 8 bases. CDR1 LNHDA and CDR2 SQIVND come from the germline V gene (reference sequence). This CDR3 comprises 13 residues. V shed 3 bases, J shed 7 bases, and the junction held 4 bases outside the gene matches. In DNA, the CDR3 is TGTGCCAGTAGTATCAGGGGGCCGGGTGAAGCTTTCTTT. Protein product: CASSIRGPGEAFF.

This clone was counted a single time. Other DNA sequences in this specimen translate into the identical CDR3. The rearrangement uses TRBV9 and TRBJ1-2; 7 bases map to TRBD1. Germline CDR1 and CDR2: SGDLS and YYNGEE. The CDR3 runs 12 residues. Germline trimming cut 4 bases from V and 4 bases from J; bases unmatched to any gene: 1. CDR3 DNA sequence: TGTGCCAGCAGCCGGGACAGCTATGGCTACACCTTC. Its protein product is CASSRDSYGYTF. Supplemented by reference TRBV9 and TRBJ1-2, the full variable domain reads DSGVTQTPKHLITATGQRVTLRCSPRSGDLSVYWYQQSLDQGLQFLIQYYNGEERAKGNILERFSAQQFPDLHSELNLSSLELGDSALYFCASSRDSYGYTFGSGTRLTVV.

The chain joins TRBV20-1 to TRBJ2-1, with D perhaps TRBD1 (5 bases). CDR1 is DFQATT, CDR2 SNEGSKA, per germline (reference sequence). The CDR3 contains 11 residues. V was trimmed by 5 bases and J by 9 bases, leaving 11 bases between them. The CDR3 region is CSAGPGFEQFF. CDR3 nucleotide sequence: TGCAGTGCTGGACCAGGGTTTGAGCAGTTCTTC.

The chain carries TRBV29-1 and TRBJ1-5; no clear D gene. This CDR3 comprises 13 residues. The V end lost 4 bases, the J end lost 2 bases, and 9 bases lay between the germline ends. Germline CDR1 reads SQVTM; CDR2 reads ANQGSEA. The CDR3 region is CSVADGGNQPQHF. CDR3 DNA: TGCAGCGTTGCCGACGGGGGCAATCAGCCCCAGCATTTT.

The rearrangement links TRBV15 to TRBJ1-1; TRBD1 agrees at 9 bases. This CDR3 is 15 amino acids long. Germline assignment: CDR1 LNHNV and CDR2 YYDKDF (reference sequence). The junction had 10 bases not matched to a gene; V was cut back by 5 bases and J by 6 bases. The DNA of the CDR3 is TGTGCCACCAGCCGGGACAGGGTTCGGCCTGCTGAAGCTTTCTTT. Its protein product is CATSRDRVRPAEAFF. The full variable domain, its missing parts supplied by reference TRBV15 and TRBJ1-1, is DAMVIQNPRYQVTQFGKPVTLSCSQTLNHNVMYWYQQKSSQAPKLLFHYYDKDFNNEADTPDNFQSRRPNTSFCFLDIRSPGLGDTAMYLCATSRDRVRPAEAFFGQGTRLTVV.

The gene calls are TRBV30 and TRBJ2-3, with D perhaps matching TRBD2 (6 bases). The length of the CDR3 is 14 residues. V lost 4 bases and J lost 3, with 14 bases in between. Per germline, CDR1 GTSNPN and CDR2 SVGIG (reference sequence). The CDR3 reads CAWNPGVRTDTQYF. In DNA, the CDR3 is TGTGCCTGGAATCCGGGGGTTCGGACAGATACGCAGTATTTT.

This chain's CDR3 is CASTGTPQETQYF. In DNA form, the CDR3 reads TGTGCCAGTACCGGGACTCCCCAAGAGACCCAGTACTTC. V and J are TRBV19 and TRBJ2-5; perhaps TRBD2 as D (6 bases). The CDR3 length is 13 residues. Germline V gives CDR1 LNHDA, CDR2 SQIVND (reference sequence). Trimming took off 7 bases at V and 1 base at J, with 10 bases between the two ends.